The rows below give T cell receptor beta chains drawn from one sample of a study of Tregs in tolerant kidney transplant recipients. Repertoires were generated with immunoSEQ multiplex PCR, while TCRdb's copy carries only in-frame clones and drops some. The profile covers about 100,000 clones, with 80% to 95% appearing a single time and 0.46% taken by the ten largest. Sequenced material: CD4+ T cells from blood, taken before the transplant. The origin of the receptors is a human donor who received a combined kidney and bone marrow transplant. Each CDR3 is given with its conserved first and last residue. Each record gives: clone size, J gene, V gene, D gene, CDR3 protein, CDR3 DNA. D genes are given only for firm matches. For some rows the clone size is stated as once, few or many, or as a class when expanded; others skip it.

- | TRBJ2-7 | TRBV5-4 | TRBD2 | CASSARLAGGEQYF | TGTGCCAGCAGCGCCCGACTAGCGGGGGGCGAGCAGTACTTC
- | TRBJ2-1 | TRBV7-7 | TRBD1 | CASSSGQGLYNEQFF | TGTGCCAGCAGCTCGGGACAGGGTCTCTACAATGAGCAGTTCTTC
- | TRBJ2-3 | TRBV19 | - | CASSLGTPFRTDTQYF | TGTGCCAGTAGTCTCGGGACTCCATTTAGGACAGATACGCAGTATTTT
- | TRBJ1-2 | TRBV30 | - | CAWDPGTKTYGYTF | TGTGCCTGGGACCCCGGGACAAAAACCTATGGCTACACCTTC
- | TRBJ1-3 | TRBV29-1 | - | CSVRGGTGNTIYF | TGCAGCGTTCGAGGAGGGACTGGAAACACCATATATTTT
once | TRBJ2-1 | TRBV4-1 | TRBD2 | CASSHIGGAVNEQFF | TGCGCCAGCAGCCACATCGGGGGGGCTGTGAATGAGCAGTTCTTC
- | TRBJ1-2 | TRBV4-3 | - | CASSQGLAQGGYGYTF | TGCGCCAGCAGCCAAGGGCTGGCGCAGGGAGGCTATGGCTACACCTTC
- | TRBJ2-6 | TRBV7-2 | TRBD1 | CASSQSTGGSGANVLTF | TGTGCCAGCAGCCAGTCGACAGGGGGATCTGGGGCCAACGTCCTGACTTTC
- | TRBJ2-1 | TRBV5-1 | TRBD2 | CASSLILAGGYNEQFF | TGCGCCAGCAGCTTAATACTAGCGGGAGGATACAATGAGCAGTTCTTC
- | TRBJ2-7 | TRBV4-1 | - | CASSQSPGSSYEQYF | TGCGCCAGCAGCCAATCCCCCGGGAGCTCCTACGAGCAGTACTTC
- | TRBJ2-5 | TRBV6-1 | - | CASKAVKQETQYF | TGTGCCAGCAAAGCGGTGAAGCAAGAGACCCAGTACTTC
- | TRBJ2-7 | TRBV5-5 | TRBD2 | CASSRISASGSYEQYF | TGTGCCAGCAGCCGTATTTCGGCTAGCGGATCCTACGAGCAGTACTTC
once | TRBJ2-3 | TRBV7-9 | - | CAIPGATDTQYF | TGTGCCATCCCAGGGGCTACAGATACGCAGTATTTT
- | TRBJ2-5 | TRBV28 | - | CASSLPTSQETQYF | TGTGCCAGCAGTTTACCCACAAGCCAAGAGACCCAGTACTTC
- | TRBJ2-1 | TRBV7-9 | - | CASSPSAPSNEQFF | TGTGCCAGCAGCCCTAGCGCTCCGAGCAATGAGCAGTTCTTC
- | TRBJ2-7 | TRBV7-3 | - | CASSLIGQSYEQYF | TGTGCCAGCAGCTTAATTGGGCAGTCCTACGAGCAGTACTTC
- | TRBJ2-1 | TRBV7-3 | - | CASSPYRVIDSYNEQFF | TGTGCCAGCAGCCCGTACAGGGTGATAGACTCCTACAATGAGCAGTTCTTC
- | TRBJ2-7 | TRBV18 | - | CASSPPGAYEQYF | TGTGCCAGCTCACCACCAGGGGCCTACGAGCAGTACTTC
once | TRBJ2-6 | TRBV15 | TRBD2 | CATSWTSGQPRGANVLTF | TGTGCCACCAGTTGGACTAGCGGGCAACCTCGGGGGGCCAACGTCCTGACTTTC
- | TRBJ1-5 | TRBV18 | - | CASSKVGGNQRNQPQHF | TGTGCCAGCTCGAAAGTGGGGGGAAATCAACGCAATCAGCCCCAGCATTTT
- | TRBJ2-7 | TRBV6-1 | TRBD1 | CASSVDRALEQYF | TGTGCCAGCAGTGTTGACAGGGCCCTCGAGCAGTACTTC
- | TRBJ2-6 | TRBV5-4 | - | CASSLGTHSGANVLTF | TGTGCCAGCAGCTTGGGGACACACTCTGGGGCCAACGTCCTGACTTTC
- | TRBJ2-2 | TRBV11-2 | - | CASSLVPGWAGELFF | TGTGCCAGCAGCTTAGTTCCAGGGTGGGCCGGGGAGCTGTTTTTT
- | TRBJ2-3 | TRBV4-3 | - | CASSHYVRTSTDTQYF | TGCGCCAGCAGCCATTACGTACGGACATCCACAGATACGCAGTATTTT
once | TRBJ1-5 | TRBV4-1 | TRBD1 | CASSRTGVLNQPQHF | TGCGCCAGCAGCAGAACAGGGGTCTTAAATCAGCCCCAGCATTTT
- | TRBJ1-2 | TRBV5-1 | TRBD1 | CASSSSGTGFGYTF | TGCGCCAGCAGCTCCTCCGGGACAGGGTTTGGCTACACCTTC
- | TRBJ2-7 | TRBV18 | - | CASSPNYEQYF | TGTGCCAGCTCACCTAACTACGAGCAGTACTTC
- | TRBJ1-3 | TRBV5-1 | TRBD1 | CASSLTGQGLFGDTIYF | TGCGCCAGCAGCTTAACGGGACAGGGGCTTTTCGGTGACACCATATATTTT
- | TRBJ1-3 | TRBV10-2 | TRBD1 | CASSSTGSSGNTIYF | TGCGCCAGCAGCTCGACAGGGAGCTCTGGAAACACCATATATTTT
once | TRBJ2-5 | TRBV15 | TRBD2 | CATSMRLAGGRETQYF | TGTGCCACCAGCATGCGACTAGCGGGAGGTCGGGAGACCCAGTACTTC
once | TRBJ2-1 | TRBV6-5 | - | CASSYGSGSTYNEQFF | TGTGCCAGCAGTTACGGTTCGGGATCCACCTACAATGAGCAGTTCTTC
- | TRBJ2-2 | TRBV4-2 | TRBD2 | CASTPGASGGIDTGELFF | TGTGCCAGCACCCCTGGGGCTAGCGGGGGGATCGACACCGGGGAGCTGTTTTTT
once | TRBJ1-4 | TRBV5-1 | TRBD1 | CASSFGRPGTGVGEKLFF | TGCGCCAGCAGCTTCGGGCGTCCCGGGACAGGGGTTGGCGAAAAACTGTTTTTT
- | TRBJ2-5 | TRBV7-2 | - | CASSPTAFRDQETQYF | TGTGCCAGCAGCCCCACGGCTTTCAGGGACCAAGAGACCCAGTACTTC
- | TRBJ1-1 | TRBV6-4 | - | CASSATSGDTEAFF | TGTGCCAGCAGTGCGACCTCGGGGGACACTGAAGCTTTCTTT
- | TRBJ2-5 | TRBV7-2 | - | CASRGLGETQYF | TGTGCCAGCAGGGGGCTTGGGGAGACCCAGTACTTC
- | TRBJ2-7 | TRBV5-5 | TRBD2 | CASSLAASGRPIYEQYF | TGTGCCAGCAGCTTGGCGGCTAGCGGGAGGCCCATCTACGAGCAGTACTTC
- | TRBJ2-5 | TRBV4-1 | - | CASSPFDILQETQYF | TGCGCCAGCAGCCCATTCGACATATTACAAGAGACCCAGTACTTC
- | TRBJ1-4 | TRBV19 | - | CASSRGAKNEKLFF | TGTGCCAGTAGTCGGGGGGCGAAGAATGAAAAACTGTTTTTT
- | TRBJ2-1 | TRBV2 | - | CASSEFGRMSYNEQFF | TGTGCCAGCAGTGAATTCGGGAGAATGTCCTACAATGAGCAGTTCTTC
- | TRBJ2-1 | TRBV9 | TRBD2 | CASSDTGTSGGREQFF | TGTGCCAGCAGCGACACCGGGACTAGCGGAGGCAGGGAGCAGTTCTTC
- | TRBJ2-3 | TRBV6-5 | TRBD2 | CASSYSVLAHTDTQYF | TGTGCCAGCAGTTACAGCGTACTAGCGCACACAGATACGCAGTATTTT
- | TRBJ1-5 | TRBV30 | - | CAWSVMEGNQPQHF | TGTGCCTGGAGTGTTATGGAGGGCAATCAGCCCCAGCATTTT
- | TRBJ2-7 | TRBV7-2 | TRBD2 | CASSLDLAGGTYEQYF | TGTGCCAGCAGCCTAGATCTAGCGGGAGGGACCTACGAGCAGTACTTC
- | TRBJ2-5 | TRBV7-2 | TRBD1 | CASSRTGDETQYF | TGTGCCAGCAGCCGCACAGGGGACGAGACCCAGTACTTC
- | TRBJ1-2 | TRBV7-2 | TRBD1 | CASSPTGQKYGYTF | TGTGCCAGCAGTCCAACGGGACAGAAATATGGCTACACCTTC
- | TRBJ1-4 | TRBV4-3 | TRBD1 | CASSQVGTVNEKLFF | TGCGCCAGCAGCCAAGTGGGGACAGTTAATGAAAAACTGTTTTTT
- | TRBJ2-5 | TRBV5-4 | - | CASSLRRAGETQYF | TGTGCCAGCAGCTTACGGAGGGCCGGAGAGACCCAGTACTTC
- | TRBJ2-1 | TRBV19 | TRBD2 | CASNQGRGGNEQFF | TGTGCCAGTAATCAGGGGCGGGGGGGCAATGAGCAGTTCTTC
- | TRBJ1-2 | TRBV30 | TRBD1 | CAWGSPKGQTGRGGYTF | TGTGCCTGGGGGAGCCCTAAGGGGCAGACAGGGCGGGGTGGCTACACCTTC
- | TRBJ1-5 | TRBV19 | TRBD1 | CASSTTTGYQPQHF | TGTGCCAGTAGTACGACGACAGGGTATCAGCCCCAGCATTTT